What follows describes a single T cell receptor beta chain. Antigen: not known. Germline lookup yields CDR1 MDHEN and CDR2 SYDVKM. V dropped 3 bases and J dropped 0 bases, with 8 bases sitting between them. The CDR3 covers 15 residues. TCRdb processed the reads anew with MiXCR; each CDR3 protein has one entry. The data contain some 450,000 distinct CDR3 sequences, under 40% of them seen just once; the ten biggest clones take up around 15%. The entry originates in a study of T cell repertoires in cytomegalovirus infection. Whole-study context: Matching HLA type and CMV infection were both indicated by public TCR beta signatures.

Notes on the study in general: Of the TCR beta families, the public ones yielded a cumulative frequency that identified carriers of CMV plus the relevant HLA. Dominating the ex vivo response were TCR beta clonotypes that were CMV-specific and HLA-C-restricted.

Sample: PBMCs. The receptor comes from a human donor in good health (CMV status not recorded). Some clones in this sample may be carry-over from other donors' samples. The chain links TRBV28 to TRBJ1-4, with unresolved D. In DNA, the CDR3 is TGTGCCAGCAGTTTCTCAGGTTCAACTAATGAAAAACTGTTTTTT. This codes for CASSFSGSTNEKLFF.